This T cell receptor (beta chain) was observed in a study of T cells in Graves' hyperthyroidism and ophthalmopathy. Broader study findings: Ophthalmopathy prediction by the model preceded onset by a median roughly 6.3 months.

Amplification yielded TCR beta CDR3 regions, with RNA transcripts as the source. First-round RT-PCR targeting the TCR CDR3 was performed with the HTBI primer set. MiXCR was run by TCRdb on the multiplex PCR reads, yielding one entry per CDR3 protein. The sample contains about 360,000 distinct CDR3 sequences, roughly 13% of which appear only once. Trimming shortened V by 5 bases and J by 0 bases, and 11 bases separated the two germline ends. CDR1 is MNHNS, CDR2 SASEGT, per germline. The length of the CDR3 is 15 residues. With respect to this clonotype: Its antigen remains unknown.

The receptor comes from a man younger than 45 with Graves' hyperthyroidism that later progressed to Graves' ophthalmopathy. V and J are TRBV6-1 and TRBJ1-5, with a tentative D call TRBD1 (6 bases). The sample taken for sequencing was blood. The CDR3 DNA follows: TGTGCCAGCAGTTTCCAGGGGATTAGCAATCAGCCCCAGCATTTT. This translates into CASSFQGISNQPQHF.